These T cell receptor beta chains were read from a single sample in a study of control samples from healthy donors and cancer patients. Repertoires were generated with immunoSEQ multiplex PCR, while TCRdb's copy carries only in-frame clones and drops some. The data show about 55,000 clones, with 88% seen just once and approximately 3.8% held by the top ten. The specimen sequenced was blood. The source is a man aged 45-65 years in good health. The CDR3 runs from the conserved cysteine through the conserved F or W. A D gene is named only where the DNA matches it firmly. The size field is filled for only some rows; it gives once, few, many or a size class.

TGTGCCAGCGTACAGTTCGAAGGTCAGCCCCAGCATTTT CASVQFEGQPQHF TRBV2 - - TRBJ1-5
TGTGCCAGCAGCAAGGGTGATGAGCAGTTCTTC CASSKGDEQFF TRBV21-1 - - TRBJ2-1
TGTGCCAGCAGAACAGGACTAGCGGGAGGCAGGTTCATCAACGAGCAGTACTTC CASRTGLAGGRFINEQYF TRBV27 TRBD2 - TRBJ2-7
TGTGCCAGCAGCCTGGGACACACCGGGGAGCTGTTTTTT CASSLGHTGELFF TRBV28 - - TRBJ2-2
TGTGCCAGCAGCTTAGATGGGGGGGCTGCTACTGAAGCTTTCTTT CASSLDGGAATEAFF TRBV11-2 - - TRBJ1-1
TGCGCCAGCAGCTTGGAGGGGGACTATGGCTACACCTTC CASSLEGDYGYTF TRBV5-1 - - TRBJ1-2
TGCAGTGCCCGGGACAGGCTGAGCTACACCTTC CSARDRLSYTF TRBV20-1 TRBD1 - TRBJ1-2
TGTGCCAGCAGCCGAGGACTAGCGGGAGGCCGCAATGAGCAGTTCTTC CASSRGLAGGRNEQFF TRBV28 TRBD2 - TRBJ2-1
TGTGCCAGCAGAGTCCTCGGAGAGACCCAGTACTTC CASRVLGETQYF TRBV6-5 - - TRBJ2-5
TGCGCCAGCAGCTTGGACAGACCCGGGGAGCTGTTTTTT CASSLDRPGELFF TRBV5-1 - - TRBJ2-2
TGTGCCTGGAGTGCGCAGGGGATGAACACTGAAGCTTTCTTT CAWSAQGMNTEAFF TRBV30 - - TRBJ1-1
TGTGCCAGCAGTTTGGTCGGGGACACTGAAGCTTTCTTT CASSLVGDTEAFF TRBV28 - - TRBJ1-1
TGCGCCAGCAAAAGGGCAGGGGCGAATGAGCAGTTCTTC CASKRAGANEQFF TRBV10-2 - - TRBJ2-1
TGTGCCAGCAGCACTAGCGGGACTTCCTTAAGGGGCTCTGGAAACACCATATATTTT CASSTSGTSLRGSGNTIYF TRBV7-8 - - TRBJ1-3
TGTGCCAGTAGGCCTCCAGGGACAGGGTATGATACGCAGTATTTT CASRPPGTGYDTQYF TRBV19 TRBD1 - TRBJ2-3
TGTGCCACCCACCCAGGACACATGAACACTGAAGCTTTCTTT CATHPGHMNTEAFF TRBV27 - - TRBJ1-1
TGTGCCACCAGTTCCGGACAGGGTCCTGGGGAGCAGTACTTC CATSSGQGPGEQYF TRBV24-1 TRBD1 - TRBJ2-7
TGTGCCAGCAGTTTAGGGTATGAAGCTTTCTTT CASSLGYEAFF TRBV12-3/TRBV12-4 - - TRBJ1-1
TGCGCCAGCAGCCAAGAACTCAGGGACAGGGAAAGTGGCTACACCTTC CASSQELRDRESGYTF TRBV4-1 TRBD1 - TRBJ1-2
TGTGCCAGCTCACCATCACTAGCGGCCCACGACGAGCAGTACTTC CASSPSLAAHDEQYF TRBV18 TRBD2 once TRBJ2-7
TGTGCCACCAGCGCACCGGGACAGGGTATAGACGAGACCCAGTACTTC CATSAPGQGIDETQYF TRBV24-1 TRBD1 once TRBJ2-5
TGTGCCACCAGCGGGCCTAGCGGGAGTATCGCAGATACGCAGTATTTT CATSGPSGSIADTQYF TRBV15 TRBD2 once TRBJ2-3
TGTGCCACCAGTGATCGAGTGTGGGATGATAGCAATCAGCCCCAGCATTTT CATSDRVWDDSNQPQHF TRBV24-1 - - TRBJ1-5
TGTGCCAGCAGTTTATCGTACGGTTTAGGTTACGAGCAGTACTTC CASSLSYGLGYEQYF TRBV27 - - TRBJ2-7
TGTGCCTGGAGTGATACGACAGGGGCTGGAAACACCATATATTTT CAWSDTTGAGNTIYF TRBV30 TRBD1 - TRBJ1-3